The 20 T cell receptor beta chains reported below all come from one sample, sequenced in a study of T-cell reconstitution after alpha-beta-depleted transplantation in children. Construction of the TCRbeta library involved unique molecular identifiers. MiXCR, applied by TCRdb to the PCR reads, yields one record per CDR3 protein. This repertoire shows almost 500,000 distinct CDR3 sequences, under 15% found once; its top ten account for about 5.4%. Sequenced material: PBMCs from the stem cell graft donor, taken from the stem cell graft. The receptors were gathered from a human donor who donated a stem cell graft to a child with combined immunodeficiency.

This sequence joins TRBV19 and TRBJ2-7; tentatively, D is TRBD1 (6 bases). The CDR3 length is 15 residues. The V gene's germline CDR1 is LNHDA and CDR2 SQIVND (reference sequence). Deletions cut 0 bases from V and 0 bases from J, with 9 bases between. CDR3 loop: CASSIEQGSSYEQYF. DNA for the CDR3: TGTGCCAGTAGTATAGAGCAGGGGAGCTCCTACGAGCAGTACTTC.

This clonotype was counted between two and nine times. The chain is built from TRBV7-2 and TRBJ2-5; D is unclear. V lost 1 base, J lost 9 bases, and 9 bases lay in between. This CDR3 region has 12 residues. The germline V gene encodes CDR1 SGHTA and CDR2 FQGNSA. Here the CDR3 reads CASSLVTASQYF. The CDR3 DNA is TGTGCCAGCAGCTTAGTTACGGCGTCCCAGTACTTC. Full variable domain (remainder filled in from reference TRBV7-2 and TRBJ2-5): GAGVSQSPSNKVTEKGKDVELRCDPISGHTALYWYRQSLGQGLEFLIYFQGNSAPDKSGLPSDRFSAERTGGSVSTLTIQRTQQEDSAVYLCASSLVTASQYFGPGTRLLVL.

This clonotype was observed a handful of times. This clone may be a read error of a much larger clone one base away. The chain joins TRBV12-3 or TRBV12-4 to TRBJ2-2; no clear D. The CDR3 contains 13 residues. Trimming took off 3 bases at V and 0 bases at J, with 2 bases between the two ends. The CDR3 region has the DNA TGTGCCAGCAGTTTCGCGAACACCGGGGAGCTGTTTTTT. As protein: CASSFANTGELFF.

The sample holds many counts of this clonotype. This chain links TRBV20-1 with TRBJ2-1; 8 nucleotides align to TRBD1. CDR3 length: 15 residues. CDR1 and CDR2 from the germline V gene are DFQATT and SNEGSKA (reference sequence). Losses at the gene ends were 6 bases for V and 1 base for J; bases not matched to a gene: 8. For the CDR3, the DNA is TGCAGTGCACAACGGACAGGGCAGTCCTACAATGAGCAGTTCTTC. Protein product: CSAQRTGQSYNEQFF.

The V gene is TRBV9, the J gene TRBJ1-1; no firm D call. The CDR3 sequence is 14 residues long. Trimming cost V 0 bases and J 6 bases, with 12 bases left between them. Germline CDR1 and CDR2: SGDLS and YYNGEE. CDR3 nucleotides: TGTGCCAGCAGCGTAGATGACGGGGAGGCTGAAGCTTTCTTT. Protein: CASSVDDGEAEAFF.

The J gene is TRBJ2-7, the V gene TRBV4-1; D might be TRBD1 (6 bases). With 5 bases removed from V and 6 bases from J, the gap between germline ends came to 14 bases. Per germline, CDR1 MGHRA and CDR2 YSYEKL. This CDR3 region has 13 residues. CDR3 residues: CASSNQGTGEQYF. CDR3 sequence (DNA): TGCGCCAGCAGCAACCAGGGGACCGGCGAGCAGTACTTC.

V gene TRBV9 combines with J gene TRBJ2-1; TRBD1 is a possible D gene (5 bases). V gave up 1 base and J gave up 7 bases, with 9 bases separating them. Germline-derived CDR1 and CDR2 are SGDLS and YYNGEE. This CDR3 region has 13 residues. The CDR3 DNA reads TGTGCCAGCAGCGTACCAGGGATGAATGAGCAGTTCTTC. It yields the protein CASSVPGMNEQFF.

This clonotype appeared many times. The rearrangement links TRBV4-2 to TRBJ1-3; a weak D match, TRBD1 (5 bases). V was shortened by 1 base and J by 3 bases, with 10 bases between the two germline ends. CDR1 is LGHNA and CDR2 is YNFKEQ in the germline V gene. CDR3 length: 15 residues. CDR3 amino acids: CASSQVAQGGNTIYF. The CDR3 DNA follows: TGTGCCAGCAGCCAAGTCGCCCAGGGTGGAAACACCATATATTTT.

The V and J genes are TRBV5-1 and TRBJ2-1, with D possibly being TRBD2 (6 bases). CDR1 and CDR2 (germline): SGHRS, YFSETQ. V was cut by 4 bases and J by 4 bases, with 18 bases left in between. This CDR3 has 16 residues. In nucleotides, the CDR3 is TGCGCCAGCAGCGAACTGATAGCGGAAACGTACAATGAGCAGTTCTTC. This gives the protein CASSELIAETYNEQFF.

The table lists this clonotype with many counts. The chain combines TRBV5-1 with TRBJ2-1; 10 positions match TRBD2. CDR3 length: 21 residues. Per the germline V gene, CDR1 is SGHRS and CDR2 is YFSETQ. V shed 0 bases, J shed 5 bases, and the junction held 20 bases outside the gene matches. The CDR3 sequence is CASSLVRLAGNYPRYHNEQFF. The CDR3 bases are TGCGCCAGCAGCTTGGTACGACTAGCGGGCAACTACCCCAGGTATCACAATGAGCAGTTCTTC.

In its sample, this clonotype was seen a few times. The chain carries TRBV27 and TRBJ2-7; 7 bases align to TRBD2. V was pared by 4 bases and J by 4 bases, with 10 bases of the junction left unmatched. Germline CDR1 and CDR2: MNHEY and SMNVEV (reference sequence). The CDR3 totals 15 residues. The CDR3 DNA is TGTGCCAGCAGTTGGGGTGGCGGGAGTGAATACGAGCAGTACTTC. It codes for CASSWGGGSEYEQYF.

Notes on this clonotype: A clone one base away is much larger, so this may be a read error. V usage is TRBV4-3 and J usage is TRBJ2-7; 9 nucleotides match TRBD1. Germline V gene data show CDR1 as LGHNA and CDR2 as YSLEER. This CDR3 spans 13 amino acids. The CDR3 nucleotides are TGCGACAACGGACAGGGGAAAACCTACGAGCAGTACTTC. Protein: CDNGQGKTYEQYF.

This clonotype showed up just a few times. The chain has TRBV7-3 and TRBJ2-2; TRBD2 aligns across 15 bases. V shed 2 bases and J 5 bases; nucleotides not matched to a gene: 3. Germline lookup yields CDR1 SGHTA and CDR2 FQGTGA. This CDR3 is 17 amino acids long. CDR3 bases: TGTGCCAGCAGCTTACTGGGACTAGCGGGAGGAACCGGGGAGCTGTTTTTT. The encoded protein is CASSLLGLAGGTGELFF.

The chain recombines TRBV27 with TRBJ2-1; weak D call: TRBD1 (7 bases). Germline CDR1 and CDR2: MNHEY and SMNVEV (reference sequence). CDR3 size: 16 residues. V was pared by 3 bases and J by 9 bases, with 21 bases between. CDR3 residues: CASSLAGTVRSGEQFF. CDR3 coding DNA: TGTGCCAGCAGTTTGGCGGGGACAGTGAGATCGGGTGAGCAGTTCTTC.

Only a few counts were recorded for this clonotype. V gene TRBV5-1 combines with J gene TRBJ1-2; perhaps TRBD1 as D (6 bases). The V end lost 4 bases, the J end lost 4 bases, and 11 bases lay between the germline ends. CDR1 is SGHRS, CDR2 YFSETQ, per germline. The CDR3 sequence is 13 residues long. The CDR3, as DNA: TGCGCCAGCAGCCGAGGACAGAGCTATGGCTACACCTTC. It codes for CASSRGQSYGYTF.

J is TRBJ2-5 and V is TRBV7-9; D may be TRBD2 (6 bases). There are 15 residues in the CDR3. V was cut by 5 bases and J by 5 bases, with 18 bases left in between. Germline V lookup: CDR1 SEHNR, CDR2 FQNEAQ (reference sequence). Written as DNA, the CDR3 is TGTGCCAGCAGCCCCTGGACTACCAGAACGGAGACCCAGTACTTC. Its translation is CASSPWTTRTETQYF.

CDR3 bases: TGCAGTGTCCTCAGACAGGCGAATTCACCCCTCCACTTT. Amino acids: CSVLRQANSPLHF. J is TRBJ1-6 and V is TRBV20-1; D might be TRBD1 (6 bases). V was pared by 7 bases and J by 7 bases, with 14 bases between. Germline CDR1 reads DFQATT; CDR2 reads SNEGSKA (reference sequence). CDR3 length: 13 residues.

This clonotype was picked up a small number of times. The V gene is TRBV11-2, the J gene TRBJ2-7; 10 bases line up with TRBD2. The V gene end was trimmed by 6 bases and the J gene end by 0 bases; junction bases not matched to a gene: 17. The CDR3 is 19 residues long. The germline V gene encodes CDR1 SGHAT and CDR2 FQNNGV. This chain's CDR3 is CASRSDRDSGGQSSYEQYF. The DNA of the CDR3 is TGTGCCAGCAGATCAGATCGTGATAGCGGGGGGCAGAGCTCCTACGAGCAGTACTTC.

This sequence joins TRBV7-6 and TRBJ2-1; the D is unclear. The V gene lost 0 bases and the J gene lost 7 bases, with 10 bases spanning the gap. Germline CDR1 and CDR2: SGHVS and FNYEAQ. This CDR3 is built from 14 residues. The CDR3 is CASSLALEQNEQFF. CDR3 bases: TGTGCCAGCAGCTTAGCGCTGGAGCAAAATGAGCAGTTCTTC.

The rearrangement joins TRBV28 to TRBJ2-2; no clear D. V lost 10 bases and J lost 5, with 11 bases in between. Per germline, CDR1 MDHEN and CDR2 SYDVKM. The CDR3 is 12 residues long. This CDR3 is CATSEMTGELFF. The CDR3 DNA sequence: TGTGCCACCTCCGAGATGACCGGGGAGCTGTTTTTT. Using reference TRBV28 and TRBJ2-2 for the parts outside the CDR3, the full variable domain is DVKVTQSSRYLVKRTGEKVFLECVQDMDHENMFWYRQDPGLGLRLIYFSYDVKMKEKGDIPEGYSVSREKKERFSLILESASTNQTSMYLCATSEMTGELFFGEGSRLTVL.